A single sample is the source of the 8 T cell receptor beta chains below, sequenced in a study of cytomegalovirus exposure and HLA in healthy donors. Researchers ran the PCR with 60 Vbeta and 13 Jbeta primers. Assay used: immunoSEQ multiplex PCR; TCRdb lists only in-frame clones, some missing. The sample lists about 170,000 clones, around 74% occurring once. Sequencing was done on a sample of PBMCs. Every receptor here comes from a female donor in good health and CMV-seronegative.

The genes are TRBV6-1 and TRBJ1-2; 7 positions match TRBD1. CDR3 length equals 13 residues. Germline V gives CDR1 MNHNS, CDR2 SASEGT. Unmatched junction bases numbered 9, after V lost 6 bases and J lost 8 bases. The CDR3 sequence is CASSQEGRGGYTF. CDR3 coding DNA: TGTGCCAGCAGCCAAGAGGGCAGGGGGGGCTACACCTTC.

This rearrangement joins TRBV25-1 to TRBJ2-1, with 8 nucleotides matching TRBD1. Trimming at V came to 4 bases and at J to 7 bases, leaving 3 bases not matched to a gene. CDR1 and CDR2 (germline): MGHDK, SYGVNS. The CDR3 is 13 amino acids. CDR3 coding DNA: TGTGCCAGCAGTGGGACAGGGTGGAATGAGCAGTTCTTC. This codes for CASSGTGWNEQFF.

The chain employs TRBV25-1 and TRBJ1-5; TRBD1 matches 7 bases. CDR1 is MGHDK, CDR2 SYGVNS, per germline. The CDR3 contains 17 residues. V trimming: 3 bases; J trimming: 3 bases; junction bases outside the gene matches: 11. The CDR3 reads CASSDPGTEVPNQPQHF. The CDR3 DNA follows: TGTGCCAGCAGTGATCCCGGGACAGAGGTCCCCAATCAGCCCCAGCATTTT.

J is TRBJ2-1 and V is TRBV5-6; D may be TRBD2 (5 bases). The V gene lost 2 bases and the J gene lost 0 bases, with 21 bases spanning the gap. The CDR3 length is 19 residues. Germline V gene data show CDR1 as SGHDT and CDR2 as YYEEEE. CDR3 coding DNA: TGTGCCAGCAGCTTAGAGGGCAACCCACGCATTCCCTCCTACAATGAGCAGTTCTTC. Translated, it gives CASSLEGNPRIPSYNEQFF.

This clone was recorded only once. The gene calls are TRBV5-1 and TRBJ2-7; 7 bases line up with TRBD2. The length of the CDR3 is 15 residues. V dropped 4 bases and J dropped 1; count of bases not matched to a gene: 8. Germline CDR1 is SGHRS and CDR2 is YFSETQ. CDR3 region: CASSGGDSRSYEQYF. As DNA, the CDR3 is TGCGCCAGCAGCGGGGGGGACTCGAGATCCTACGAGCAGTACTTC. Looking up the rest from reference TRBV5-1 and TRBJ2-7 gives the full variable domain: KAGVTQTPRYLIKTRGQQVTLSCSPISGHRSVSWYQQTPGQGLQFLFEYFSETQRNKGNFPGRFSGRQFSNSRSEMNVSTLELGDSALYLCASSGGDSRSYEQYFGPGTRLTVT.

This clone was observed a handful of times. DNA for the CDR3: TGTGCCATCAGCCCAATAGCAACTAATGAAAAACTGTTTTTT. Translated, it gives CAISPIATNEKLFF. This chain uses TRBV10-3 with TRBJ1-4, with D uncertain. This CDR3 spans 14 amino acids. Germline V gene data show CDR1 as ENHRY and CDR2 as SYGVKD. V was cut by 6 bases and J by 0 bases, with 8 bases left in between.

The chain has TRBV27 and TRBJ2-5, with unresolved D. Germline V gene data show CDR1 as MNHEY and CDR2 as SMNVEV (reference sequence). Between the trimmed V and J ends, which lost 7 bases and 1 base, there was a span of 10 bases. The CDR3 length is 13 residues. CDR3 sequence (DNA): TGTGCCAGCACCCTATCCTCCCAAGAGACCCAGTACTTC. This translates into CASTLSSQETQYF.

Here the CDR3 reads CAWTRQPRNGYTF. DNA for the CDR3: TGTGCCTGGACGCGTCAGCCGCGGAATGGCTACACCTTC. The rearrangement joins TRBV30 to TRBJ1-2; D gene uncertain. The length of the CDR3 is 13 residues. CDR1 is GTSNPN, CDR2 SVGIG, per germline (reference sequence). V lost 4 bases to trimming and J lost 6 bases, with 15 bases between them. Full variable domain (remainder filled in from reference TRBV30 and TRBJ1-2): SQTIHQWPATLVQPVGSPLSLECTVEGTSNPNLYWYRQAAGRGLQLLFYSVGIGQISSEVPQNLSASRPQDRQFILSSKKLLLSDSGFYLCAWTRQPRNGYTFGSGTRLTVV.